The 11 T cell receptor beta chains presented below share a single source sample, sequenced in a study of T cell clonality in common variable immunodeficiency. Produced via immunoSEQ multiplex PCR; TCRdb's table is partial and in-frame only. The sample has fewer than 35,000 clones, none seen only once; the top ten hold 5.4%. Their recognized antigens are unknown. Findings of the study overall: Common variable immunodeficiency TCR beta sequences reportedly had fewer deletions and N-nucleotide insertions.

The sequenced material came from peripheral blood mononuclear cells. These receptor sequences come from a human donor with common variable immunodeficiency.

This clone was detected a few times. The read ends 3 residues before the CDR3 terminus; that terminus is restored from the germline J gene. The V call is TRBV19, the J call TRBJ2-7; 9 bases are shared with TRBD1. The CDR3 runs to 16 residues. CDR1 is LNHDA and CDR2 is SQIVND in the germline V gene (reference sequence). V was clipped by 3 bases and J by 1 base; unmatched bases: 7. CDR3 in amino acids: CASSMKPGQGSYEQYF. CDR3 DNA (partial): TGTGCCAGTAGTATGAAGCCGGGACAGGGTTCCTACGAG.

Of note for this clone: From the germline J gene comes the end of the CDR3, since the read stops 3 residues before it. The chain joins TRBV30 to TRBJ1-5, with D perhaps TRBD1 (6 bases). Trimming took off 6 bases at V and 4 bases at J, with 16 bases between the two ends. This CDR3 contains 14 residues. CDR1 is GTSNPN and CDR2 is SVGIG in the germline V gene (reference sequence). This chain's CDR3 is CACATTGFNQPQHF. CDR3 bases read: TGTGCCTGCGCGACGACAGGCTTTAATCAGCCC.

This clone was recorded at least ten times. The read falls 3 residues short of the CDR3 end, and the missing part is taken from the germline J gene. The rearrangement uses TRBV30 and TRBJ1-1; possibly TRBD1 for D (5 bases). V was cut by 0 bases and J by 5 bases, with 19 bases left in between. The CDR3 consists of 16 residues. CDR1 is GTSNPN, CDR2 SVGIG, per germline (reference sequence). The sequenced part of the CDR3 DNA is TGTGCCTGGAGTGTACTGGGTCGGCAGGGAGTTACTGAA. Translated, it gives CAWSVLGRQGVTE. The full-length CDR3 reads as CAWSVLGRQGVTEAFF.

This clone was counted a few times. A junction end diverges from the germline sequence, so it may reflect a read error. The read falls 3 residues short of the CDR3 end, and the missing part is taken from the germline J gene. The rearrangement joins TRBV19 to TRBJ1-5; perhaps TRBD1 as D (6 bases). Germline V lookup: CDR1 LNHDA, CDR2 SQIVND (reference sequence). The CDR3 is 16 amino acids. CDR3 sequence: CASSIWGGASKQPQHF. CDR3 DNA, as far as it was read: TGTGCCAGTAGTATATGGGGGGGGGCTAGCAAGCAGCCC.

The CDR3 bases that were read are TGTGCCAGCAGCTCCGGGACTAGCGGGGGTCGTCTTACAGATACG. As protein: CASSSGTSGGRLTDT. The complete CDR3 sequence is CASSSGTSGGRLTDTQYF. This chain joins TRBV7-8 and TRBJ2-3, with 14 bases aligning to TRBD2. Read sequence stops 3 residues before the CDR3 end, and the germline J gene provides the missing end. V was pared by 4 bases and J by 3 bases, with 9 bases of the junction left unmatched. Per germline, CDR1 SGHVS and CDR2 FQNEAQ. CDR3 length: 18 residues.

This clone was counted a few times. The DNA ends 3 residues before the CDR3 does, and the rest of the CDR3 is filled in from the germline J gene. This sequence joins TRBV7-8 and TRBJ1-4; 7 bases fit TRBD1. Trimming at V came to 5 bases and at J to 2 bases, leaving 8 bases not matched to a gene. The V gene's germline CDR1 is SGHVS and CDR2 FQNEAQ. The CDR3 extends over 16 amino acids. CDR3 sequence: CASSPTGVTTNEKLFF. The covered CDR3 bases are TGTGCCAGCAGCCCTACAGGGGTGACGACTAATGAAAAA.

This clone came up many times. The observed sequence ends 3 residues before the CDR3 terminus, with the missing tail filled in from the germline J gene. V and J are TRBV2 and TRBJ2-2, with D possibly being TRBD1 (8 bases). Per germline, CDR1 SNHLY and CDR2 FYNNEI. V was clipped by 9 bases and J by 3 bases, with 14 bases between them. This CDR3 has 14 amino acids. The sequenced part of the CDR3 DNA is TGTGCCAGTCTACAGGGGGGGGACACCGGGGAG. Amino acids: CASLQGGDTGE. The whole CDR3 is CASLQGGDTGELFF.

This clone was observed a handful of times. The read ends 3 residues before the CDR3 terminus; that terminus is restored from the germline J gene. The chain links TRBV6-1 to TRBJ1-2; weak D call: TRBD1 (5 bases). CDR3 size: 16 residues. Germline values: CDR1 MNHNS, CDR2 SASEGT. Between the trimmed V and J ends, which lost 2 bases and 3 bases, there was a span of 16 bases. The covered CDR3 bases are TGTGCCAGCAGTGAAAGAACAGTGAGGGGTTACTATGGC. This translates into CASSERTVRGYYG. In full, the CDR3 is CASSERTVRGYYGYTF.

As concerns this clone: The observed sequence ends 3 residues before the CDR3 terminus, with the missing tail filled in from the germline J gene. The rearrangement uses TRBV5-1 and TRBJ2-3; D tentatively reads TRBD1 or TRBD2 (5 bases each). Germline V gives CDR1 SGHRS, CDR2 YFSETQ. The V gene lost 4 bases and the J gene lost 0 bases, with 9 bases spanning the gap. CDR3 length equals 14 residues. The CDR3 protein is CASSPEGSTDTQYF. Incomplete CDR3 DNA: TGCGCCAGCAGCCCCGAGGGGAGCACAGATACG. The complete variable domain, with remaining parts taken from reference TRBV5-1 and TRBJ2-3, reads KAGVTQTPRYLIKTRGQQVTLSCSPISGHRSVSWYQQTPGQGLQFLFEYFSETQRNKGNFPGRFSGRQFSNSRSEMNVSTLELGDSALYLCASSPEGSTDTQYFGPGTRLTVL.

This clone appeared a few times. The CDR3 end falls 3 residues outside the read, so it is completed with the germline J gene. The V call is TRBV11-1, the J call TRBJ2-3, with D possibly matching TRBD2 (5 bases). There are 12 residues in the CDR3. Germline V gene sequence: CDR1 SGHAT, CDR2 FQDESV (reference sequence). The V end lost 5 bases, the J end lost 7 bases, and 10 bases lay between the germline ends. The CDR3: CASSPGWHTQYF. CDR3 bases read: TGTGCCAGCAGCCCGGGGTGGCATACG.

This clone was recorded at least ten times. Read coverage stops 3 residues before the CDR3 terminus; the germline J gene supplies the remainder. The genes are TRBV7-2 and TRBJ2-3; D is unclear. The germline CDR1 and CDR2 sequences are SGHTA and FQGNSA. This CDR3 has 15 amino acids. Trimming took off 1 base at V and 5 bases at J, with 13 bases between the two ends. The CDR3: CASSLVVGPGDTQYF. The CDR3 bases that were read are TGTGCCAGCAGCTTAGTTGTCGGCCCAGGAGATACG.